Listed below are T cell receptor beta chains from one sample, sequenced in a study of T cell changes during pregnancy in multiple sclerosis. Sequenced by immunoSEQ multiplex PCR; TCRdb stores in-frame clones only, minus some. The sample yields some 48,000 clones, about 96% seen once. The material was peripheral blood, obtained in the second trimester of pregnancy. These receptor sequences come from a female donor with multiple sclerosis, enrolled in a pregnancy study. Both conserved end residues are part of each CDR3. The order of the fields is V gene, clone size, CDR3 protein. Clone size, where shown, is once, few, many, or a class for clones that have expanded.

TRBV9 | - | CASKLTGATNEKLFF
TRBV25-1 | - | CASSEAHPAAKHYGYTF
TRBV5-8 | - | CASSLPGQGLETQYF
TRBV10-3 | once | CAISGSQETQYF
TRBV2 | once | CASDRPGTGSYEQYF
TRBV7-3 | - | CASSRTGYTYEQYF
TRBV5-1 | - | CASSLDSTLSKTGELFF
TRBV5-1 | - | CASSRERGASYNEQFF
TRBV2 | - | CASSAQGAAGNTIYF
TRBV5-5 | - | CASSSVAGNTGELFF
TRBV7-3 | - | CASSLRSSSSHNEQFF
TRBV11-3 | - | CASSLDPRYEQYF
TRBV7-2 | - | CASSSYKPGLVRDTQYF
TRBV4-2 | - | CASSQEENREKLFF
TRBV4-1 | - | CASSQVTGLAGVVTGELFF
TRBV5-1 | - | CASSPGLAGGDISTDTQYF
TRBV6-5 | - | CASRGRGVYQPQHF
TRBV2 | once | CAGQDSYNEQFF
TRBV5-1 | - | CASSPGFLAGGTDTQYF
TRBV18 | - | CASSFSRQNTGELFF
TRBV28 | - | CASSSPQPGWDRGFF
TRBV18 | - | CASSPPGQGPYEQYF
TRBV10-2 | - | CASKPAFSYEQYF
TRBV7-9 | - | CASSLYLAGGSETQYF
TRBV5-1 | - | CASSSTGSYNEQFF
TRBV30 | once | CAWSPLTGGEHSPLHF
TRBV7-2 | - | CASSPPGGATYNEQFF
TRBV27 | - | CASGSPGNGYTF
TRBV7-8 | - | CASSLGGGDQPQHF
TRBV7-9 | - | CASSLGIADTQYF
TRBV27 | - | CASSRGQATYEQYF
TRBV12-5 | - | CASGLVLREAFF
TRBV29-1 | - | CSVGTSGSLETQYF
TRBV7-9 | once | CASSLGSGPRGTEAFF
TRBV2 | - | CATLLYNTIYF
TRBV7-3 | - | CASSLNAGALTDTQYF
TRBV7-7 | - | CASSLGENTEAFF
TRBV7-9 | - | CASSLGGPYEQYF
TRBV29-1 | - | CSVLPGRGNGELFF
TRBV10-3 | - | CAISGNRGYGYTF
TRBV2 | - | CASSEGLAGGLTGELFF
TRBV30 | - | CAWSVTDGYTF
TRBV9 | - | CASSVGSGEKLFF
TRBV7-3 | - | CASSLARSGAQETQYF
TRBV5-4 | - | CASSSTGGTDTQYF
TRBV2 | - | CASSVDRGANEKLFF
TRBV2 | - | CASSEGQGSNQPQHF
TRBV6-6 | - | CASSSGLPEQYF
TRBV14 | - | CASSHVQGGTEAFF
TRBV6-5 | once | CASSYGRPSGTDTQYF
TRBV5-6 | once | CASSQVDRALNEQFF
TRBV19 | - | CASSLLSPSTANVLTF
TRBV7-3 | - | CASSFIAGGRVNEQFF
TRBV6-5 | - | CASSLARYYEQYF
TRBV2 | - | CASSDRQGRLHEQYF
TRBV7-2 | few | CASRSGGAGELFF
TRBV19 | - | CASGTGGGNEQFF
TRBV27 | - | CASSSSTGFNQPQHF